The T cell receptor beta chain described here comes from a study of early T cells in non-severe SARS-CoV-2 infection. The overall study: Sequencing of unsorted whole blood was done on bulk RNA, leaving chains unpaired.

This CDR3 comprises 14 residues. V gave up 5 bases and J gave up 4 bases, with 12 bases separating them. Germline CDR1 reads SGHTA; CDR2 reads FQGNSA. Study-level results: Missing private and CD4 specificities, VDJdb matching favored anti-spike CD8 responses.

This clonotype was recorded many times. Its antigen is unknown. The TCR library protocol attached unique molecular identifiers to the individual cDNA molecules. TCRdb analysed the 5' RACE reads with MiXCR anew, one entry per CDR3 protein. The repertoire holds 70,000 to 80,000 distinct CDR3 sequences, with 9.5% to 15% as singletons. Sequenced material: whole blood, taken at baseline. The TCR was taken from an adult who was a healthcare worker with PCR-confirmed SARS-CoV-2 infection or an uninfected control (not recorded which). J is TRBJ1-5 and V is TRBV7-2; D may be TRBD1 (5 bases). The CDR3 reads CASSTDRGNQPQHF. The CDR3, as DNA: TGTGCCAGCAGCACAGACAGAGGGAATCAGCCCCAGCATTTT.